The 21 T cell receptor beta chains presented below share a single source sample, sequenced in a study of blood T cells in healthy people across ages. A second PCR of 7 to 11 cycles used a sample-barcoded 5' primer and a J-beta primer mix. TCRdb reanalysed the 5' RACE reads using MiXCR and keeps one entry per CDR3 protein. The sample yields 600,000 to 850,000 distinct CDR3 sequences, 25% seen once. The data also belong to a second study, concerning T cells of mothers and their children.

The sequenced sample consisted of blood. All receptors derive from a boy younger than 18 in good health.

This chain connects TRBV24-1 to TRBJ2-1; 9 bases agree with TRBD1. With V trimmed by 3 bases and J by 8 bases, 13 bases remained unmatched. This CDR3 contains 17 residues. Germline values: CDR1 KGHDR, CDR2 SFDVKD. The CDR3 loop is CATSDVPGQGPLYEQFF. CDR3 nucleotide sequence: TGTGCCACCAGTGATGTCCCGGGACAGGGTCCATTGTATGAGCAGTTCTTC.

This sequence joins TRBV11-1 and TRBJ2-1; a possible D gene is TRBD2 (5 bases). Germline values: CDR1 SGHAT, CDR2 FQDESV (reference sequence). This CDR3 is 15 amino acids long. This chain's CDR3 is CASQLKLGGYNEQFF. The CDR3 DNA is TGTGCTAGCCAGTTGAAACTAGGCGGTTACAATGAGCAGTTCTTC.

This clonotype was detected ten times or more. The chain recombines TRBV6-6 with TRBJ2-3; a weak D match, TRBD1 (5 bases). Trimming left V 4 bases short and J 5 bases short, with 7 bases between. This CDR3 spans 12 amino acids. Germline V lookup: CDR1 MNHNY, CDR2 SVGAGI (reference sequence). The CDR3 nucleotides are TGTGCCAGCAGTTTAGGGGTAGATACGCAGTATTTT. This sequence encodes CASSLGVDTQYF.

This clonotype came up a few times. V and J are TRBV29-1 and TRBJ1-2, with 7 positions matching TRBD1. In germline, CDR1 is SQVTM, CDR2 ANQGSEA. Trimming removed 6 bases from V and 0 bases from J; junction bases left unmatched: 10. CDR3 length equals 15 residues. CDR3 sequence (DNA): TGCAGCGTGGGACAGCCATACGGAACTAACTATGGCTACACCTTC. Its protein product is CSVGQPYGTNYGYTF.

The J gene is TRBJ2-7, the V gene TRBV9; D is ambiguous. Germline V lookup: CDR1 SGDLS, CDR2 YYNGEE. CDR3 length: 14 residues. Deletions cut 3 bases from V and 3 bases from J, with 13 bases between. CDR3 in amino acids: CASSGGTANYEQYF. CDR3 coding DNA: TGTGCCAGCAGCGGAGGAACAGCCAACTACGAGCAGTACTTC.

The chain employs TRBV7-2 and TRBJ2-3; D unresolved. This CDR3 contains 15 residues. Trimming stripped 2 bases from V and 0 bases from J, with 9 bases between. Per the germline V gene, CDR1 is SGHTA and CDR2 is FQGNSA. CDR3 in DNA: TGTGCCAGCAGCTTATTCATGGGAAGCACAGATACGCAGTATTTT. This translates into CASSLFMGSTDTQYF.

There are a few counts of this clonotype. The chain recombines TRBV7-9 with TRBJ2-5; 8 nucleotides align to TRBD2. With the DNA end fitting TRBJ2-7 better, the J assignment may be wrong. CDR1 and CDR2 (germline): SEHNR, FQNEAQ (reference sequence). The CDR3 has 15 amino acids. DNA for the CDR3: TGTGCCAGCAGCTTTGGGGCTGGACTAGCAGGCGAGCAGTACTTC. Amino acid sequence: CASSFGAGLAGEQYF.

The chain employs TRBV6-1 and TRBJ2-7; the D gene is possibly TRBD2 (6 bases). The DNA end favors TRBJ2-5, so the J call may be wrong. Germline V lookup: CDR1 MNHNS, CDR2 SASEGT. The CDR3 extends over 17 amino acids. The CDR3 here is CASSPGIVAGTQETQYF. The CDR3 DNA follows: TGTGCCAGCAGCCCCGGGATTGTGGCGGGGACCCAAGAGACCCAGTACTTC.

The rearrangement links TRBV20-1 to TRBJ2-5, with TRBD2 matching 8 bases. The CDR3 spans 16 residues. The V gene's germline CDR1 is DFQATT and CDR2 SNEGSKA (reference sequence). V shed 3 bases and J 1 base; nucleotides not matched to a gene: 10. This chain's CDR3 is CSARTLAGTLQETQYF. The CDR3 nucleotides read TGCAGTGCTAGGACGCTAGCGGGTACCCTCCAAGAGACCCAGTACTTC.

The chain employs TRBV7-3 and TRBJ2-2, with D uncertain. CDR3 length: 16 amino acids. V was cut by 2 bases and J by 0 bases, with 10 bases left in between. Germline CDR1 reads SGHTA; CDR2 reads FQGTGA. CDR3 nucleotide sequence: TGTGCCAGCAGCTTACAGTTGGCGACGAACACCGGGGAGCTGTTTTTT. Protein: CASSLQLATNTGELFF. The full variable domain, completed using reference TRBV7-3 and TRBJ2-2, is GAGVSQTPSNKVTEKGKYVELRCDPISGHTALYWYRQSLGQGPEFLIYFQGTGAADDSGLPNDRFFAVRPEGSVSTLKIQRTERGDSAVYLCASSLQLATNTGELFFGEGSRLTVL.

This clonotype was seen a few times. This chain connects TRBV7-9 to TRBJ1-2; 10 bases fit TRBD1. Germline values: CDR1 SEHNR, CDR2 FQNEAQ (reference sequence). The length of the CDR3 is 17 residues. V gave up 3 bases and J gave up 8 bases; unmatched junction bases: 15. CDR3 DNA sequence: TGTGCCAGCAGCTTCGCCCCGGGACAGGGGTTAACGGAGGGCTACACCTTC. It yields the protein CASSFAPGQGLTEGYTF.

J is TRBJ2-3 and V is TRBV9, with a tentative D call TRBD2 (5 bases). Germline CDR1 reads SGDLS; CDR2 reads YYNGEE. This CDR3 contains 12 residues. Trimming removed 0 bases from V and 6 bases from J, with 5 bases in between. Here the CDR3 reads CASSVAGDTQYF. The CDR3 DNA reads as TGTGCCAGCAGCGTAGCGGGGGATACGCAGTATTTT.

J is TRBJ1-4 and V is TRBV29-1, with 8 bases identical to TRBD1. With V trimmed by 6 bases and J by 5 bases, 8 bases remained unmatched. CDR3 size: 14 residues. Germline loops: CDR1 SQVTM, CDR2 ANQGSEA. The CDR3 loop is CSVPGGQENEKLFF. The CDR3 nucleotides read TGCAGCGTCCCCGGGGGACAGGAGAATGAAAAACTGTTTTTT.

The CDR3 DNA sequence: TGTGCCAGCAGCTTATCGGAGGGACTAGCGGGAGTTTCGGATGAGCAGTTCTTC. It specifies CASSLSEGLAGVSDEQFF. The J gene is TRBJ2-1, the V gene TRBV13; 14 bases are a match to TRBD2. Looked up from germline, CDR1 is PRHDT and CDR2 is FYEKMQ (reference sequence). The CDR3 extends over 18 amino acids. Trimming took 2 bases from V and 8 from J; bases not matched to a gene: 11.

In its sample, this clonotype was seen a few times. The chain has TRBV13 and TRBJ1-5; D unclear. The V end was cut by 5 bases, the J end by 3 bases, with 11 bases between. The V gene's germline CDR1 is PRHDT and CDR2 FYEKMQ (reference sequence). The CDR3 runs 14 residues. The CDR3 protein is CASSLGRNNQPQHF. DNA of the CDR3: TGTGCCAGCAGCCTCGGACGGAACAATCAGCCCCAGCATTTT.

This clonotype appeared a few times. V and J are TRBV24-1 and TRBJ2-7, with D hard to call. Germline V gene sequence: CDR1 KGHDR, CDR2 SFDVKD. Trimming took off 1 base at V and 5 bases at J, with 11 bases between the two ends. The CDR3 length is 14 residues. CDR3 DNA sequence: TGTGCCACCAGTGATTTCCACGATATCCACGAGCAGTACTTC. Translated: CATSDFHDIHEQYF.

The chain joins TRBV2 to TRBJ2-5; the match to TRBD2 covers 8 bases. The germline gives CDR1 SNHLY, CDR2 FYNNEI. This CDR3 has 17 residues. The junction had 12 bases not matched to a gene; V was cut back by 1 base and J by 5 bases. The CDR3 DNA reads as TGTGCCAGCAGTGAAGTGTTTTTAGCGGGGACTAGGGAGACCCAGTACTTC. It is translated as CASSEVFLAGTRETQYF.

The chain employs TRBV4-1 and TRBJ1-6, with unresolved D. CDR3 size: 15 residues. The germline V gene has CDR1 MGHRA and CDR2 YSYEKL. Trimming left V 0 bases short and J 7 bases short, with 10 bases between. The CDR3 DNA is TGCGCCAGCAGCCAAGATCAAAAGTTCAATTCACCCCTCCACTTT. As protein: CASSQDQKFNSPLHF.

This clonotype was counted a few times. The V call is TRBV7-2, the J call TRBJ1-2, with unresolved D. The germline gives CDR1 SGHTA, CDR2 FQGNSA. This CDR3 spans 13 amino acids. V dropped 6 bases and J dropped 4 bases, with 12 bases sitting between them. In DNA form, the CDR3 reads TGTGCCAGCAGACAGACACCAGGCTATGGCTACACCTTC. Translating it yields CASRQTPGYGYTF.

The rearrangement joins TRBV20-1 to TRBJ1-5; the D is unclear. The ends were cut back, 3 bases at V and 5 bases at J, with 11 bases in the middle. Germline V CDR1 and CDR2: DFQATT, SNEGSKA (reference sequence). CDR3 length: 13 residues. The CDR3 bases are TGCAGTGCTAGTTTTCGTGGGGATCAGCCCCAGCATTTT. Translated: CSASFRGDQPQHF.

CDR3 coding DNA: TGTGCCAGCAGTGAAACATCAGGGGTCTATGGCTACACCTTC. It codes for CASSETSGVYGYTF. The chain carries TRBV2 and TRBJ1-2, with D perhaps TRBD1 (6 bases). The CDR3 spans 14 residues. Per germline, CDR1 SNHLY and CDR2 FYNNEI. The germline V and J ends were trimmed by 2 bases and 4 bases, with 11 bases remaining between them. The variable domain in full, completed from reference TRBV2 and TRBJ1-2, reads EPEVTQTPSHQVTQMGQEVILRCVPISNHLYFYWYRQILGQKVEFLVSFYNNEISEKSEIFDDQFSVERPDGSNFTLKIRSTKLEDSAMYFCASSETSGVYGYTFGSGTRLTVV.